This T cell receptor beta chain was recovered during a study of cytomegalovirus exposure and HLA in healthy donors. This CDR3 is built from 16 residues. Looked up from germline, CDR1 is MGHDK and CDR2 is SYGVNS. V trimming: 1 base; J trimming: 1 base; junction bases outside the gene matches: 3. This PCR relied on a set of 60 Vbeta primers and 13 Jbeta primers. Measured with immunoSEQ multiplex PCR; TCRdb has only the in-frame clones, and not every one. The data contain some 170,000 clones, 70% to 75% of them singletons. Findings of the study overall: One variant, a missense change in DCLRE1C, was linked in a later analysis to TCR beta V- and J-gene trimming. Relative to equally common others, HLA-associated TCR beta chains showed greater clonal expansion in a later analysis. An assumption of roughly uniform sequencing depth across donors underlay the presence/absence analyses.

In regard to this clone: Antigen: not known.

This receptor was obtained from a man aged 18 to 35 in good health and CMV-seropositive. The J gene is TRBJ2-3, the V gene TRBV25-1, with 9 positions matching TRBD2. Sequencing input: PBMCs. The CDR3: CASSELGGGGTDTQYF. The CDR3 DNA reads as TGTGCCAGCAGTGAATTGGGCGGGGGGGGCACAGATACGCAGTATTTT. Using reference TRBV25-1 and TRBJ2-3 for the parts outside the CDR3, the full variable domain is EADIYQTPRYLVIGTGKKITLECSQTMGHDKMYWYQQDPGMELHLIHYSYGVNSTEKGDLSSESTVSRIRTEHFPLTLESARPSHTSQYLCASSELGGGGTDTQYFGPGTRLTVL.